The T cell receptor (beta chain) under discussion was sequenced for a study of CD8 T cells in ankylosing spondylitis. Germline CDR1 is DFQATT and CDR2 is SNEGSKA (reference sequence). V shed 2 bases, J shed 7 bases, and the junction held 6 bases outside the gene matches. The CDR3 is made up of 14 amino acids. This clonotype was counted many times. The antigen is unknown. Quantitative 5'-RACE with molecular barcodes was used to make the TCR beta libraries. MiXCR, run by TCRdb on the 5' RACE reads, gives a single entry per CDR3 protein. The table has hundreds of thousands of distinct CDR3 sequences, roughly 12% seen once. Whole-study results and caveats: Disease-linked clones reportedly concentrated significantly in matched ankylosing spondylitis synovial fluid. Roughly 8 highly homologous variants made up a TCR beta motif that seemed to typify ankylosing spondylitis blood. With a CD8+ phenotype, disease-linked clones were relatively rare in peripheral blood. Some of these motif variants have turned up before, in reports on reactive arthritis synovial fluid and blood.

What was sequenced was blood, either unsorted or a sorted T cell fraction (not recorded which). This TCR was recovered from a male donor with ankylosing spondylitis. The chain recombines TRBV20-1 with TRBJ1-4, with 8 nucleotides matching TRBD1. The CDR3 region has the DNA TGCAGTGCTAGACAGGGGGCGCTCGGTGAAAAACTGTTTTTT. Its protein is CSARQGALGEKLFF.